The next 15 T cell receptor beta chains were all read from a single sample in a study of T cells in Graves' hyperthyroidism and ophthalmopathy. The investigators amplified TCR beta CDR3 regions from RNA transcripts. RT-PCR in the first round (using the HTBI primer set) targeted the TCR CDR3. MiXCR, run by TCRdb on the multiplex PCR reads, gives a single entry per CDR3 protein. The table records 660,000 or so distinct CDR3 sequences, about 45% of them present only once. Material: peripheral blood or thyroid tissue (not recorded which). Every receptor here comes from an adult man with Graves' disease, either hyperthyroidism or ophthalmopathy (not recorded which).

The gene calls are TRBV7-9 and TRBJ2-7, with D perhaps matching TRBD1 or TRBD2 (5 bases each). The CDR3 runs to 16 residues. Germline loops: CDR1 SEHNR, CDR2 FQNEAQ (reference sequence). Trimming pared 6 bases from V and 2 bases from J, leaving 20 bases between. CDR3 in amino acids: CASSLTHPGATYEQYF. The CDR3 nucleotides are TGTGCCAGCAGTCTAACCCATCCCGGGGCCACCTACGAGCAGTACTTC.

As for this clonotype: A much larger clone lies a single base off, so this may be a read error. The chain joins TRBV10-3 to TRBJ2-5, with 11 positions matching TRBD2. This CDR3 is built from 15 residues. CDR1 is ENHRY and CDR2 is SYGVKD in the germline V gene. The CDR3, as DNA: TGTGCCATCAGTGACCGACTAGCGGGGTTGAAGACCCAGTGCTTC. Its protein product is CAISDRLAGLKTQCF.

This clonotype was counted ten times or more. The chain carries TRBV2 and TRBJ1-5; no reliable D call. This CDR3 has 12 amino acids. The germline V gene encodes CDR1 SNHLY and CDR2 FYNNEI. Deletions cut 7 bases from V and 6 bases from J, with 10 bases between. The CDR3 DNA sequence: TGTGCCAGCATGGCGGCTAGTCAGCCCCAGCATTTT. It encodes CASMAASQPQHF.

The sample holds a few counts of this clonotype. This chain links TRBV7-9 with TRBJ1-2; D is ambiguous. The germline gives CDR1 SEHNR, CDR2 FQNEAQ (reference sequence). This CDR3 has 13 amino acids. Trimming took 3 bases from V and 7 from J, leaving 12 bases between them. CDR3 loop: CASSLELQSGYTF. The CDR3 coding sequence is TGTGCCAGCAGCTTGGAGCTCCAGTCTGGCTACACCTTC.

This chain connects TRBV6-5 to TRBJ2-7; a weak D match, TRBD2 (6 bases). V shed 2 bases and J shed 0 bases, with 14 bases lying between them. Looked up from germline, CDR1 is MNHEY and CDR2 is SVGAGI. The CDR3 is 16 amino acids. The CDR3 sequence is CASSYQRTINSYEQYF. In DNA form, the CDR3 reads TGTGCCAGCAGTTACCAACGGACTATCAACTCCTACGAGCAGTACTTC.

This clonotype was seen repeatedly, ten times or more. The CDR3 nucleotides are TGCAGCGTTCGAGGGACAGCTCAAGAGACCCAGTACTTC. This sequence encodes CSVRGTAQETQYF. V is TRBV29-1 and J is TRBJ2-5; 7 bases match TRBD1. The J segment lost 2 bases and the V segment lost 5 bases, leaving 5 bases of the junction unmatched. The CDR3 has 13 amino acids. Germline CDR1 reads SQVTM; CDR2 reads ANQGSEA.

This clonotype was recorded a few times. This may come from a read error, since a much larger clone is one base off. The rearrangement uses TRBV29-1 and TRBJ1-1; D is unresolved. CDR1 and CDR2 (germline): SQVTM, ANQGSEA. The CDR3 is 13 residues long. Trimming removed 1 base at V and 4 bases at J, with 10 bases between. CDR3 loop: CSVEGLAVTEAFF. CDR3 bases: TGCAGCGTTGAAGGTCTGGCAGTCACTGAAGCTTTCTTT.

This clonotype occurred many times. The chain combines TRBV20-1 with TRBJ2-7, with TRBD1 identical over 7 bases. Germline V gives CDR1 DFQATT, CDR2 SNEGSKA (reference sequence). V gave up 3 bases and J gave up 6 bases; unmatched junction bases: 8. The CDR3 runs to 13 residues. CDR3: CSASDDRVFEQYF. Written as DNA, the CDR3 is TGCAGTGCTAGCGACGACAGGGTCTTCGAGCAGTACTTC.

A word on this clonotype: The junction and the germline gene differ at one end; a read error may be behind it. The V gene is TRBV20-1, the J gene TRBJ2-2; perhaps TRBD2 as D (6 bases). This CDR3 is 15 amino acids long. Germline assignment: CDR1 DFQATT and CDR2 SNEGSKA (reference sequence). The CDR3 coding sequence is TGCAGTGCTAGAGCCGCGGGGCTGAACACCGGGGAGCCGTTTTTT. This sequence encodes CSARAAGLNTGEPFF.

This clonotype was recorded once. CDR3 nucleotides: TGTGCCACCAGCAGCCGACGACAGGGGGATGAAGAGACCCAGTACTTC. Translating it yields CATSSRRQGDEETQYF. The J gene is TRBJ2-5, the V gene TRBV15; 9 bases fit TRBD1. Trimming cost V 3 bases and J 3 bases; bases outside gene matches: 8. The germline V gene encodes CDR1 LNHNV and CDR2 YYDKDF (reference sequence). This CDR3 contains 16 residues.

This rearrangement joins TRBV3-1 to TRBJ2-2; D uncertain. The CDR3 totals 14 residues. Germline CDR1 and CDR2: LGHDT and YNNKEL (reference sequence). The ends were cut back, 1 base at V and 6 bases at J, with 9 bases in the middle. CDR3 sequence (DNA): TGTGCCAGCAGCCAAGTACGGCTCCCCGGGGAGCTGTTTTTT. It codes for CASSQVRLPGELFF.

The chain joins TRBV20-1 to TRBJ2-7, with D possibly matching TRBD1 (6 bases). Germline CDR1 DFQATT, CDR2 SNEGSKA (reference sequence). The CDR3 length is 13 residues. For the CDR3, the DNA is TGCAGCGCAGGCCGAACAGGGAGACGCGAGCAGTACTTC. Its translation is CSAGRTGRREQYF.

This clonotype was seen a few times. The chain joins TRBV20-1 to TRBJ1-4; D remains unclear. Germline values: CDR1 DFQATT, CDR2 SNEGSKA (reference sequence). V dropped 0 bases and J dropped 0 bases, with 8 bases sitting between them. The CDR3 extends over 15 amino acids. The CDR3 loop is CSAREGAATNEKLFF. For the CDR3, the DNA is TGCAGTGCTAGAGAGGGCGCTGCAACTAATGAAAAACTGTTTTTT.

The chain employs TRBV29-1 and TRBJ2-2, with 9 bases fitting TRBD2. From germline, CDR1 is SQVTM and CDR2 ANQGSEA. This CDR3 comprises 20 residues. The J segment lost 4 bases and the V segment lost 4 bases, leaving 22 bases of the junction unmatched. CDR3 nucleotide sequence: TGCAGCGTTGGGAGACAGCCTGAAGCTGGAGGCGGGGGGGCCACCGGGGAGCTGTTTTTT. It yields the protein CSVGRQPEAGGGGATGELFF.

The rearrangement joins TRBV11-1 to TRBJ1-3; D gene unclear. CDR1 SGHAT and CDR2 FQDESV come from the germline V gene (reference sequence). V was trimmed by 6 bases and J by 0 bases, leaving 15 bases between them. This CDR3 spans 16 amino acids. This chain's CDR3 is CASSYPKDGSGNTIYF. CDR3 DNA: TGTGCCAGCAGTTACCCGAAGGACGGCTCTGGAAACACCATATATTTT.